This T cell receptor (beta chain) emerged from a study of T cells in Graves' hyperthyroidism and ophthalmopathy. Overall study results and limits: Among clonotypes expanded in thyroid above 0.001, most were also found in blood.

Patients were excluded because of uncontrolled infection, other autoimmune disease, pregnancy or lactation. Comment on this clonotype: Its specificity is not known.

RNA transcripts provided the source from which TCR beta CDR3 regions were amplified. In the first-round RT-PCR of the TCR CDR3, the HTBI primer set was used. Via MiXCR, TCRdb re-called the multiplex PCR reads, giving one row per CDR3 protein. The sample lists about 370,000 distinct CDR3 sequences, roughly 15% occurring once. The CDR3 sequence is 18 residues long. V was pared by 3 bases and J by 1 base, with 7 bases of the junction left unmatched. Germline CDR1 is MNHEY and CDR2 is SMNVEV (reference sequence). This TCR derives from a woman aged 60 to 75 with Graves' ophthalmopathy. This chain uses TRBV27 with TRBJ2-2; 11 bases match TRBD2. The sequencing input was blood. The CDR3 is CASSFRLAGGMNTGELFF. CDR3 DNA sequence: TGTGCCAGCAGTTTTCGCCTAGCGGGAGGTATGAACACCGGGGAGCTGTTTTTT.